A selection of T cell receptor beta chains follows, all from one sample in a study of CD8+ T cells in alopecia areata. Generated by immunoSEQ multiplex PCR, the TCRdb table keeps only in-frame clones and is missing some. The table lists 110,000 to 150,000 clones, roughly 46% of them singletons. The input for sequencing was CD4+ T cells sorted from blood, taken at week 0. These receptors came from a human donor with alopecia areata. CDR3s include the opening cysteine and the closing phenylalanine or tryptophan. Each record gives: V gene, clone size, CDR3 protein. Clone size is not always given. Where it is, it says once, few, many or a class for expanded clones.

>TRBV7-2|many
CASSVTGYGYTF
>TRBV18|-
CATLTGDGTEAFF
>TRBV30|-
CAWRGKGTPNTGELFF
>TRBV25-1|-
CASSGGIYGYTF
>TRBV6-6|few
CASSYWAGVSNTEAFF
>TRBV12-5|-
CAYPEGRSQETQYF
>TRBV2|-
CASRPWNEATGELFF
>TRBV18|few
CASSPPRDSNEKLFF
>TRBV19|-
CASRRDGTDTQYF
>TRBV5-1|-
CASSLVPGSAGELFF
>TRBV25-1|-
CASSEPGTDYGYTF
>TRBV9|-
CASSEAPGTNEKLFF
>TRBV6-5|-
CASSYSAEMYQETQYF
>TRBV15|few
CATSSPGNRGETQYF